These T cell receptor beta chains were read from a single sample in a study of vaccination and CD4 T cells after COVID-19. MiXCR, run by TCRdb on the PCR reads, gives a single entry per CDR3 protein. The sample holds approximately 20,000 distinct CDR3 sequences; around three quarters are singletons and the top ten take roughly 6%. These receptors lack a known antigen. Sequencing was carried out using CD4+ T cells from blood, cultured in vitro. Receptors originate from a human donor who had recovered from COVID-19. Both conserved end residues are part of each CDR3. The D gene is left open where the match is weak. For some rows the clone size is stated as once, few or many, or as a class when expanded; others skip it.

>-|-|TRBJ1-1|TRBV2
TGTGCCAGCAGTGACTACTCAAGTAACACTGAAGCTTTCTTT
CASSDYSSNTEAFF
>once|TRBD2|TRBJ2-7|TRBV6-1
TGTGCCAGCAGGGGACTAGCGAACTACGAGCAGTACTTC
CASRGLANYEQYF
>-|TRBD1|TRBJ1-5|TRBV20-1
TGCAGTGCTAGTTCGGCAGGGGGACGAAATCAGCCCCAGCATTTT
CSASSAGGRNQPQHF
>-|-|TRBJ2-1|TRBV20-1
TGCAGTGCTAAAGCGGGCCTTAATGAGCAGTTCTTC
CSAKAGLNEQFF
>few|-|TRBJ1-1|TRBV6-4
TGTGCCAGCAGCGGGATTCACAGGGCCACTGAAGCTTTCTTT
CASSGIHRATEAFF
>-|-|TRBJ1-5|TRBV28
TGTGCCAGCAGTGCGTTTAGGGGGGGGGGTCAGCCCCAGCATTTT
CASSAFRGGGQPQHF
>-|-|TRBJ2-1|TRBV7-2
TGTGCCAGCAGCTTAGCCTACAATGAGCAGTTCTTC
CASSLAYNEQFF
>-|-|TRBJ1-5|TRBV6-5
TGTGCCAGCAGTTACGCGGGGGGCCCCAATCAGCCCCAGCATTTT
CASSYAGGPNQPQHF
>-|TRBD1|TRBJ1-5|TRBV2
TGTGCCAGCAGGTCCGGGACAGGGAAAAGTCAGCCCCAGCATTTT
CASRSGTGKSQPQHF
>-|-|TRBJ1-2|TRBV4-3
TGCGCCAGCAGCAACTCACCACGGGGCGGCTATGGCTACACCTTC
CASSNSPRGGYGYTF
>-|TRBD2|TRBJ2-2|TRBV24-1
TGTGCCACCAGGACTAGCGGGAGCCCCGGGGAGCTGTTTTTT
CATRTSGSPGELFF
>-|-|TRBJ2-2|TRBV6-1
TGTGCCAGCAGTGAAAACCGGGCCCCTAGGGGGGAGCTGTTTTTT
CASSENRAPRGELFF
>-|-|TRBJ2-3|TRBV12-3/TRBV12-4
TGTGCCAGCAGTCCACTGGATACGCAGTATTTT
CASSPLDTQYF
>-|-|TRBJ1-5|TRBV10-3
TGTGCCGCCGGGGATCAGCCCCAGCATTTT
CAAGDQPQHF
>-|TRBD1|TRBJ1-5|TRBV24-1
TGTGCCACCAGTGGGAGGGGGACAGGGACCAATCAGCCCCAGCATTTT
CATSGRGTGTNQPQHF
>-|TRBD1|TRBJ1-6|TRBV7-2
TGTGCCAGCAGCTTAATGGCGGGCAGGGGGCGCGAGTGGGAAAATTCACCCCTCCACTTT
CASSLMAGRGREWENSPLHF
>-|-|TRBJ1-5|TRBV18
TGTGCCAGCTCACCGATAGGTAGCAATCAGCACCAGCATTTT
CASSPIGSNQHQHF
>-|-|TRBJ2-5|TRBV7-2
TGTGCCAGCAGCTTAAACAGAGAGACCCAGTACTTC
CASSLNRETQYF
>once|-|TRBJ1-2|TRBV5-4
TGTGCCAGTAAACAGGGTTGGGACTATGGCTACACCTTC
CASKQGWDYGYTF
>-|TRBD2|TRBJ2-2|TRBV7-8
TGTGCCAGCCGCACCCGGCTAGCGGAGAACACCGGGGAGCTGTTTTTT
CASRTRLAENTGELFF
>-|-|TRBJ2-5|TRBV19
TGTGCCAGTAGTCCTCGGGGGGCGTTAGGGGAGACCCAGTACTTC
CASSPRGALGETQYF
>-|-|TRBJ2-3|TRBV19
TGTGCCAGTAGTAGGCGGGGAACCCCTTTCACAGATACGCAGTATTTT
CASSRRGTPFTDTQYF
>-|TRBD1|TRBJ1-5|TRBV6-2/TRBV6-3
TGTGCCAGCAGCGCAGGGGGGGCGGGCAATCAGCCCCAGCATTTT
CASSAGGAGNQPQHF
>large|-|TRBJ2-5|TRBV7-2
TGTGCCAGCAGCTGGGCGGGGCGAGAGACCCAGTACTTC
CASSWAGRETQYF